These 21 T cell receptor beta chains were all obtained from the same sample, sequenced in a study of blood T cell repertoires in COVID-19. The table came from immunoSEQ multiplex PCR; TCRdb's copy has only in-frame clones and leaves some out. The sample has around 89,000 clones, about 89% seen once. The sample taken for sequencing was peripheral blood. The receptor set was obtained from a man aged 45-65 years with acute or convalescent COVID-19.

CDR3: CSVEDRGRDGYTF. Written as DNA, the CDR3 is TGCAGCGTTGAAGATAGGGGGCGGGATGGCTACACCTTC. The chain links TRBV29-1 to TRBJ1-2; 7 bases line up with TRBD1. Losses at the gene ends were 0 bases for V and 6 bases for J; bases not matched to a gene: 4. In germline, CDR1 is SQVTM, CDR2 ANQGSEA. The CDR3 sequence is 13 residues long.

V usage is TRBV5-1 and J usage is TRBJ1-1; the match to TRBD1 covers 9 bases. The CDR3 runs to 15 residues. The ends lost 3 bases at V and 5 bases at J; junction bases unmatched: 8. In germline, CDR1 is SGHRS, CDR2 YFSETQ. The CDR3 loop reads CASSSTGGAVTEAFF. CDR3 coding DNA: TGCGCCAGCAGCTCCACAGGGGGCGCAGTGACTGAAGCTTTCTTT.

The J gene is TRBJ1-1, the V gene TRBV18, with D possibly being TRBD1 (5 bases). CDR3 length: 13 amino acids. Germline assignment: CDR1 KGHSH and CDR2 LQKENI. V was pared by 3 bases and J by 4 bases, with 9 bases between. The CDR3 coding sequence is TGTGCCAGCTCACCGGGACTGGGCACTGAAGCTTTCTTT. Amino acid sequence: CASSPGLGTEAFF.

This chain uses TRBV6-6 with TRBJ1-5; unclear D gene. The CDR3 loop spans 13 amino acids. V was cut by 6 bases and J by 0 bases, with 6 bases left in between. In germline, CDR1 is MNHNY, CDR2 SVGAGI (reference sequence). CDR3 in amino acids: CASRGFSNQPQHF. Here the CDR3 DNA reads TGTGCCAGCAGGGGCTTTAGCAATCAGCCCCAGCATTTT.

V and J are TRBV9 and TRBJ2-7, with TRBD1 matching 8 bases. CDR3 size: 15 residues. V was clipped by 2 bases and J by 2 bases; unmatched bases: 6. CDR1 and CDR2 from the germline V gene are SGDLS and YYNGEE. The CDR3 protein is CASSVLPGQAYEQYF. The CDR3 DNA reads as TGTGCCAGCAGCGTTTTGCCGGGACAGGCCTACGAGCAGTACTTC.

The chain employs TRBV7-9 and TRBJ2-2; D gene ambiguous. V was shortened by 1 base and J by 1 base, with 4 bases between the two germline ends. The CDR3 spans 14 residues. Germline V gene data show CDR1 as SEHNR and CDR2 as FQNEAQ (reference sequence). The DNA of the CDR3 is TGTGCCAGCAGCTTAGTTATGAACACCGGGGAGCTGTTTTTT. As protein: CASSLVMNTGELFF.

This chain links TRBV5-1 with TRBJ1-1; tentatively, D is TRBD1 (5 bases). Germline lookup yields CDR1 SGHRS and CDR2 YFSETQ. There are 15 residues in the CDR3. Trimming left V 4 bases short and J 0 bases short, with 13 bases between. CDR3: CASSGGGALNTEAFF. CDR3 nucleotides: TGCGCCAGCAGCGGGGGAGGGGCATTGAACACTGAAGCTTTCTTT.

This chain links TRBV6-2 or TRBV6-3 with TRBJ2-2, with no clear D. V dropped 6 bases and J dropped 5 bases, with 19 bases sitting between them. Germline V CDR1 and CDR2: MNHEY, SVGEGT. The CDR3 covers 16 residues. The CDR3 loop reads CASSPQTPQRTGELFF. CDR3 nucleotide sequence: TGTGCCAGCAGCCCTCAGACTCCTCAGAGAACCGGGGAGCTGTTTTTT.

The chain carries TRBV3-1 (or the pseudogene TRBV3-2) and TRBJ1-6; maybe TRBD1 (5 bases). This CDR3 contains 13 residues. V lost 4 bases to trimming and J lost 7 bases, with 8 bases between them. CDR1 and CDR2 from the germline V gene are LGHDT and YNNKEL (reference sequence). CDR3 protein: CASSRGQNSPLHF. The CDR3 region has the DNA TGTGCCAGCAGCCGGGGCCAAAATTCACCCCTCCACTTT.

The chain recombines TRBV5-1 with TRBJ1-6; 9 nucleotides line up with TRBD1. Per the germline V gene, CDR1 is SGHRS and CDR2 is YFSETQ. This CDR3 has 15 residues. Trimming cost V 3 bases and J 9 bases; bases outside gene matches: 7. The CDR3 is CASSSVTGGGSPLHF. In DNA form, the CDR3 reads TGCGCCAGCAGCTCCGTGACAGGGGGGGGTTCACCCCTCCACTTT.

This clone showed up just a few times. The V call is TRBV7-2, the J call TRBJ2-7; possible D gene TRBD2, 5 bases. This CDR3 is 15 amino acids long. V gave up 0 bases and J gave up 0 bases, with 9 bases separating them. Germline V lookup: CDR1 SGHTA, CDR2 FQGNSA. CDR3 coding DNA: TGTGCCAGCAGCTTAGCAAGGACTTTCTCCTACGAGCAGTACTTC. The encoded protein is CASSLARTFSYEQYF.

This clone has only one observation. The chain links TRBV19 to TRBJ1-6, with D tentatively TRBD1 (5 bases). The V and J ends lost 11 bases and 7 bases respectively, with 18 bases between them. This CDR3 comprises 14 residues. The V gene's germline CDR1 is LNHDA and CDR2 SQIVND (reference sequence). CDR3 sequence reads: CAACQGGTNSPLHF. In nucleotides, the CDR3 is TGTGCCGCGTGCCAGGGAGGGACCAATTCACCCCTCCACTTT.

This clone was observed a handful of times. The rearrangement joins TRBV28 to TRBJ1-5; D might be TRBD1 (6 bases). This CDR3 region has 14 residues. Trimming shortened V by 2 bases and J by 3 bases, and 8 bases separated the two germline ends. Germline V lookup: CDR1 MDHEN, CDR2 SYDVKM. As DNA, the CDR3 is TGTGCCAGCAGTTTACAGGGGACCAATCAGCCCCAGCATTTT. Amino acid sequence: CASSLQGTNQPQHF.

V gene TRBV13 combines with J gene TRBJ1-4, with 9 bases identical to TRBD1. The germline V gene encodes CDR1 PRHDT and CDR2 FYEKMQ (reference sequence). The trim removed 8 bases at V and 2 bases at J, leaving 12 bases unmatched. The CDR3 runs to 17 residues. The CDR3: CASPYPEDRGTNEKLFF. Here the CDR3 DNA reads TGTGCCAGCCCCTACCCAGAAGACAGGGGGACTAATGAAAAACTGTTTTTT.

Here the CDR3 reads CASSNRVGQGTEAFF. The CDR3 DNA is TGTGCCAGCAGCAACAGGGTCGGTCAGGGTACCGAAGCTTTCTTT. The genes are TRBV28 and TRBJ1-1; TRBD1 might be the D (6 bases). The ends were cut back, 6 bases at V and 8 bases at J, with 22 bases in the middle. The CDR3 consists of 15 residues. In germline, CDR1 is MDHEN, CDR2 SYDVKM.

V is TRBV3-1 (or the pseudogene TRBV3-2) and J is TRBJ2-5; weak D call: TRBD2 (7 bases). V lost 5 bases and J lost 3, with 19 bases in between. Germline V CDR1 and CDR2: LGHDT, YNNKEL (reference sequence). The CDR3 has 16 amino acids. CDR3 coding DNA: TGTGCCAGCAGCGATGGGGGGGGCCCCAGGAAAGAGACCCAGTACTTC. Its translation: CASSDGGGPRKETQYF.

V usage is TRBV7-3 and J usage is TRBJ2-1, with a weak D call TRBD2 (6 bases). Germline assignment: CDR1 SGHTA and CDR2 FQGTGA. V was trimmed by 3 bases and J by 7 bases, leaving 13 bases between them. The CDR3 loop spans 14 amino acids. CDR3 loop: CASSFGGSSNEQFF. In DNA, the CDR3 is TGTGCCAGCAGCTTCGGGGGTTCCTCGAATGAGCAGTTCTTC.

V and J are TRBV7-8 and TRBJ2-7; TRBD1 might be the D (5 bases). The CDR3 covers 14 residues. Germline V gives CDR1 SGHVS, CDR2 FQNEAQ. The V and J ends lost 3 bases and 4 bases respectively, with 13 bases between them. The CDR3 loop reads CASSLRSRDYEQYV. CDR3 nucleotide sequence: TGTGCCAGCAGCTTGAGATCCAGGGATTACGAGCAGTACGTC.

This sequence joins TRBV11-2 and TRBJ2-5; 9 bases map to TRBD1. J gave up 4 bases and V 5 bases, and 8 bases lay outside the gene matches. The CDR3 sequence is 15 residues long. The germline V gene encodes CDR1 SGHAT and CDR2 FQNNGV. The CDR3 coding sequence is TGTGCCAGCAGCCTCGACAGGGGGAGACGAGAGACCCAGTACTTC. Translated, it gives CASSLDRGRRETQYF.

The rearrangement joins TRBV19 to TRBJ1-5; D ambiguous. V lost 1 base to trimming and J lost 3 bases, with 13 bases between them. The CDR3 loop spans 16 amino acids. Germline V lookup: CDR1 LNHDA, CDR2 SQIVND (reference sequence). CDR3 coding DNA: TGTGCCAGTAGTATAGGGAGGCAGCTAAACAATCAGCCCCAGCATTTT. This translates into CASSIGRQLNNQPQHF. Using reference TRBV19 and TRBJ1-5 for the parts outside the CDR3, the full variable domain is DGGITQSPKYLFRKEGQNVTLSCEQNLNHDAMYWYRQDPGQGLRLIYYSQIVNDFQKGDIAEGYSVSREKKESFPLTVTSAQKNPTAFYLCASSIGRQLNNQPQHFGDGTRLSIL.

The gene calls are TRBV28 and TRBJ1-5, with D possibly matching TRBD1 (6 bases). Trimming removed 6 bases from V and 3 bases from J, with 12 bases in between. This CDR3 contains 14 residues. Germline CDR1 and CDR2: MDHEN and SYDVKM. CDR3 amino acids: CASRGTGNNQPQHF. For the CDR3, the DNA is TGTGCCAGCAGGGGTACAGGGAACAATCAGCCCCAGCATTTT.